This T cell receptor beta chain came from a study of shared clonotypes between healthy human individuals. Points from the study as a whole: It was anticipated that sequencing depth would influence how many clonotypes donors shared.

As originally analysed: ImmunoSEQ junction-only sequences lacked quality scores, so their filtering differed. Data came from immunoSEQ multiplex PCR; TCRdb stores just in-frame clones and leaves some out. The V and J calls and clone size come from that table; D and trimming were worked out from the DNA. The sample yields about 500,000 clones, approximately 77% seen once. The study drew its donors from healthy HIV-negative adults without recent acute infections or vaccinations. On this clone: What it recognizes is unknown.

The receptor's source is a woman between 40 and 55 years old in good health. Some clones in this sample may be carry-over from other donors' samples. The specimen was PBMCs.

In DNA, the CDR3 is TGTGCCAGTAGTAGACGACTAGCGGGAGGGGCGTTGGAGCAGTTCTTC. Its translation is CASSRRLAGGALEQFF. The chain carries TRBV19 and TRBJ2-1; 14 nucleotides match TRBD2. The CDR3 length is 16 residues. The ends lost 4 bases at V and 10 bases at J; junction bases unmatched: 9. Germline V gives CDR1 LNHDA, CDR2 SQIVND (reference sequence). The entire variable domain, with the rest obtained from reference TRBV19 and TRBJ2-1, is as follows: DGGITQSPKYLFRKEGQNVTLSCEQNLNHDAMYWYRQDPGQGLRLIYYSQIVNDFQKGDIAEGYSVSREKKESFPLTVTSAQKNPTAFYLCASSRRLAGGALEQFFGPGTRLTVL.